Shown below are 6 T cell receptor beta chains from a single sample sequenced in a study of cytomegalovirus exposure and HLA in healthy donors. PCR primers comprised 60 Vbeta and 13 Jbeta primers. Profiling relied on immunoSEQ multiplex PCR, and the TCRdb table lists in-frame clones only, not all of them. The sample yields about 160,000 clones, around 88% seen once. The sample was PBMCs. These receptors were obtained from a woman aged 25 to 39 in good health and CMV-seronegative.

A few counts support this clone. The chain couples TRBV6-5 to TRBJ1-5; D gene ambiguous. The CDR3 is 13 residues long. Germline CDR1 reads MNHEY; CDR2 reads SVGAGI. V was shortened by 2 bases and J by 1 base, with 3 bases between the two germline ends. The CDR3 is CASSYQSNQPQHF. The CDR3 DNA is TGTGCCAGCAGTTACCAGAGCAATCAGCCCCAGCATTTT.

The chain carries TRBV5-1 and TRBJ2-3; TRBD2 matches 11 bases. CDR3 size: 19 residues. CDR1 and CDR2 (germline): SGHRS, YFSETQ. The V segment lost 1 base and the J segment 6 bases; nucleotides outside the gene matches: 16. The CDR3 nucleotides read TGCGCCAGCAGCTTGCTTAAGCTAGCGGGGGGCCGACTCGGGGATACGCAGTATTTT. Translated: CASSLLKLAGGRLGDTQYF. The whole variable domain, remainder taken from reference TRBV5-1 and TRBJ2-3, is KAGVTQTPRYLIKTRGQQVTLSCSPISGHRSVSWYQQTPGQGLQFLFEYFSETQRNKGNFPGRFSGRQFSNSRSEMNVSTLELGDSALYLCASSLLKLAGGRLGDTQYFGPGTRLTVL.

The chain links TRBV10-3 to TRBJ2-7; 8 positions agree with TRBD1. CDR1 and CDR2 (germline): ENHRY, SYGVKD. The trim removed 2 bases at V and 0 bases at J, leaving 3 bases unmatched. This CDR3 spans 15 amino acids. The CDR3 loop is CAISEGQGSSYEQYF. The CDR3 coding sequence is TGTGCCATCAGTGAGGGACAGGGATCCTCCTACGAGCAGTACTTC.

This clone was seen a single time. The chain carries TRBV29-1 and TRBJ2-3, with TRBD1 as a possible D gene (5 bases). The CDR3 runs 16 residues. V gave up 1 base and J gave up 2 bases, with 16 bases separating them. Germline CDR1 is SQVTM and CDR2 is ANQGSEA. The CDR3 DNA follows: TGCAGCGTTGAAGGCCCTTTAGGGGCGCCCACAGATACGCAGTATTTT. Its protein product is CSVEGPLGAPTDTQYF.

The J gene is TRBJ2-1, the V gene TRBV28; D is perhaps TRBD2 (8 bases). The germline V gene encodes CDR1 MDHEN and CDR2 SYDVKM. Trimming pared 5 bases from V and 7 bases from J, leaving 24 bases between. The CDR3 extends over 17 amino acids. The CDR3 region is CASSPGGTSGRGNEQFF. The CDR3 coding sequence is TGTGCCAGCAGTCCAGGGGGTACTAGCGGCCGAGGGAATGAGCAGTTCTTC.

The chain links TRBV2 to TRBJ2-4, with 8 bases fitting TRBD2. Germline lookup yields CDR1 SNHLY and CDR2 FYNNEI. The CDR3 runs 15 residues. Trimming took 1 base from V and 5 from J; bases not matched to a gene: 4. In DNA form, the CDR3 reads TGTGCCAGCAGTGAAGGGAGCGGGGGTGAAAACATTCAGTACTTC. Its protein is CASSEGSGGENIQYF.